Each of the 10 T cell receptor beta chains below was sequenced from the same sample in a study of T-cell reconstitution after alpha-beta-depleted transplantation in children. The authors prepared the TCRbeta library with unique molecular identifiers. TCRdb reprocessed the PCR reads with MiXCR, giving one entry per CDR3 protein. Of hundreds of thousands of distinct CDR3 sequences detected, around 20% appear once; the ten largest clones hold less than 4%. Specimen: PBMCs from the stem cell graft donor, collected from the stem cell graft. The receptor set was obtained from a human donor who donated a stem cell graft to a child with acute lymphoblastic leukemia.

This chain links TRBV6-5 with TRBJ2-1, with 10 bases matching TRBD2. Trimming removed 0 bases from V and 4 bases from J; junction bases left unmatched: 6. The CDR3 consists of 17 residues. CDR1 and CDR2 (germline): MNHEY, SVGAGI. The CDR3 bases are TGTGCCAGCAGTTACTCTGGGGGGACTAGCGTTTACAATGAGCAGTTCTTC. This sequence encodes CASSYSGGTSVYNEQFF.

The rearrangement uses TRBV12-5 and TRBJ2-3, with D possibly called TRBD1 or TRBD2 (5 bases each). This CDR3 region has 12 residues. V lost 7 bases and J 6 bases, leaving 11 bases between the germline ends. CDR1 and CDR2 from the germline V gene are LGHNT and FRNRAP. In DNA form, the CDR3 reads TGTGCTAGTGCAAGGGGCGGGGATACGCAGTATTTT. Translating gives CASARGGDTQYF. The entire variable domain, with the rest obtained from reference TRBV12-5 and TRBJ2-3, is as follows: DARVTQTPRHKVTEMGQEVTMRCQPILGHNTVFWYRQTMMQGLELLAYFRNRAPLDDSGMPKDRFSAEMPDATLATLKIQPSEPRDSAVYFCASARGGDTQYFGPGTRLTVL.

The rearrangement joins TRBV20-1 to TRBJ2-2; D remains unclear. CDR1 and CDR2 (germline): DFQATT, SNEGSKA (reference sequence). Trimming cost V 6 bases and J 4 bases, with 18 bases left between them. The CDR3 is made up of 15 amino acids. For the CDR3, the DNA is TGCAGTGCCCGAGCCCTTTTCCGCGGCACCGGGGAGCTGTTTTTT. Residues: CSARALFRGTGELFF.

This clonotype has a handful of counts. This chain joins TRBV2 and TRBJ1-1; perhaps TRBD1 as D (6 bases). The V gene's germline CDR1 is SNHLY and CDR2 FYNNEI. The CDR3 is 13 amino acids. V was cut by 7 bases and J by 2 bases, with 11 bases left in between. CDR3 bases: TGTGCCAGCATCTGGACAGATAACACTGAAGCTTTCTTT. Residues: CASIWTDNTEAFF.

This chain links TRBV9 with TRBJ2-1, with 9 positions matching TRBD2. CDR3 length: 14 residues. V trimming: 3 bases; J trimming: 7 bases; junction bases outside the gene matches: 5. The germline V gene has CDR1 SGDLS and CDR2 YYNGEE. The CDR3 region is CASSGGGLANEQFF. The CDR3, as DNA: TGTGCCAGCAGCGGGGGGGGACTAGCAAATGAGCAGTTCTTC.

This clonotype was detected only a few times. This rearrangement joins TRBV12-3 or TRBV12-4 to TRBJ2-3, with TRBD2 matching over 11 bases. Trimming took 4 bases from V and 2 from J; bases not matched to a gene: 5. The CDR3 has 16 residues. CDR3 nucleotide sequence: TGTGCCAGCAGTTCGGGACTAGCGGCCTACACAGATACGCAGTATTTT. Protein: CASSSGLAAYTDTQYF.

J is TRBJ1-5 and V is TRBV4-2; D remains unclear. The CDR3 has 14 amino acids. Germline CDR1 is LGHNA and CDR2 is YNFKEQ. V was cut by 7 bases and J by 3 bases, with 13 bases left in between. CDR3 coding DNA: TGTGCCAGCAACCCTCTACGGTCCAATCAGCCCCAGCATTTT. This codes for CASNPLRSNQPQHF.

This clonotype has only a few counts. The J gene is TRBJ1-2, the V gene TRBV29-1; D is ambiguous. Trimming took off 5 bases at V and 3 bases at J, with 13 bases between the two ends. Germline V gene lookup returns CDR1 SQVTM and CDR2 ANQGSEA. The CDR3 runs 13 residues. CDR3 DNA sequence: TGCAGCGTTCTTCGCCAGGCCTACTATGGCTACACCTTC. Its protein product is CSVLRQAYYGYTF.

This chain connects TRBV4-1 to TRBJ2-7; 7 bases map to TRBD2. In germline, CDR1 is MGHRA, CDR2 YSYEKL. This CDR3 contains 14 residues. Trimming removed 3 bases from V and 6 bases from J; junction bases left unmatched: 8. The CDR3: CASSQVRLAGEQYF. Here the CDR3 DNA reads TGCGCCAGCAGCCAGGTTAGACTAGCAGGCGAGCAGTACTTC.

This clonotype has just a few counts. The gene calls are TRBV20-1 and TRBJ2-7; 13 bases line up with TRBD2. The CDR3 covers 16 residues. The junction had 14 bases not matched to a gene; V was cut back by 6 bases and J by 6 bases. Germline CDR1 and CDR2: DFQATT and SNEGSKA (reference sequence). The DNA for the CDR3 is TGCAGTGCCAACGCCGGACTAGCGGGAGTCGGGGGCGAGCAGTACTTC. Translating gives CSANAGLAGVGGEQYF.